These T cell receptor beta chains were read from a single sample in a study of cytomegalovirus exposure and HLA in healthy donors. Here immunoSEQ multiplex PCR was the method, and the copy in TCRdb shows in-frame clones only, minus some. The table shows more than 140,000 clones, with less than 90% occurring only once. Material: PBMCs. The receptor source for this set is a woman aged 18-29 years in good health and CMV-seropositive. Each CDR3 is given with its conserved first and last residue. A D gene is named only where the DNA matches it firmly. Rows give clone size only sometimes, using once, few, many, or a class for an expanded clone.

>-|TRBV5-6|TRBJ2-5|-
TGTGCCAGCAGCCCGGAGGGGGGGTCGGAGACCCAGTACTTC
CASSPEGGSETQYF
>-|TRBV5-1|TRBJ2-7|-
TGCGCCAGCAGCTTCGGGTACGACCTCTACGAGCAGTACTTC
CASSFGYDLYEQYF
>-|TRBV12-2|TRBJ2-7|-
TGTGCAAGTCGCCTTACCCCGAAGGGACTAGCGGGAGACCTCTCCTACGAGCAGTACTTC
CASRLTPKGLAGDLSYEQYF
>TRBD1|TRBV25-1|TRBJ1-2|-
TGTGCCAGCAGAGGCTTCCAACAGGGGAGCTATGGCTACACCTTC
CASRGFQQGSYGYTF
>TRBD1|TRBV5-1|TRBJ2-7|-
TGCGCCAGCAGCCTGGGCCCCGGGACAGCCTCCTACGAGCAGTACTTC
CASSLGPGTASYEQYF
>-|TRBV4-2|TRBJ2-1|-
TGTGCCAGCAGCCAAGATAGGAGGACCAATGAGCAGTTCTTC
CASSQDRRTNEQFF
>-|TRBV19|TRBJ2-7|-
TGTGCCAGTAGTATAGATCTGAGGCTGGCCTACGAGCAGTACTTC
CASSIDLRLAYEQYF
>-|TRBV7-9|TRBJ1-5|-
TGTGCCAGCAGCTTAAACAGTAATCAGCCCCAGCATTTT
CASSLNSNQPQHF
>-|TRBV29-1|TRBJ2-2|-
TGCAGCGTAGTCCTACAGGGTCGCGGGGAGCTGTTTTTT
CSVVLQGRGELFF
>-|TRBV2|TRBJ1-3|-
TGTGCCAGCAGTGAATTCCGGGGGGCGGCTGGAAACACCATATATTTT
CASSEFRGAAGNTIYF
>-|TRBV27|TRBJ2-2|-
TGTGCCAGCAGTTTTTGGCAGGGGGGCGGGGAGCTGTTTTTT
CASSFWQGGGELFF
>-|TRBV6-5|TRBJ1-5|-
TGTGCCAGCCGCAGGGTTTTCGATCAGCCCCAGCATTTT
CASRRVFDQPQHF
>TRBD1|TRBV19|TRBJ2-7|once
TGTGCCACTCGGACAGGGGGTATGGGCTACGAGCAGTACTTC
CATRTGGMGYEQYF